This TCR beta chain was captured in a study of blood T cell repertoires in COVID-19. Overall study: Samples representing acute and convalescent COVID-19 were sourced from the United States, Italy and Spain. T cells, B-cell-depleted T cells, or PBMCs supplied cDNA or gDNA.

The junction had 7 bases not matched to a gene; V was cut back by 2 bases and J by 2 bases. Germline CDR1 reads SGDLS; CDR2 reads YYNGEE. This CDR3 is built from 16 residues. How the authors handled the data: Cell counts per sample came from amplifying reference gene primers. Method: immunoSEQ multiplex PCR; TCRdb's copy keeps in-frame clones and lacks some. V and J calls and clone size are copied from that table; D and trimming were computed from the DNA. Of approximately 290,000 clones listed, around 89% were seen once; the top ten hold around 0.84%. The rearrangement joins TRBV9 to TRBJ1-5; 7 nucleotides align to TRBD1. The receptor's source is a man aged 25-40 years with acute or convalescent COVID-19. The specimen sequenced was peripheral blood. The CDR3 loop is CASSVGGTVGNQPQHF. The CDR3 DNA reads TGTGCCAGCAGCGTTGGAGGGACAGTCGGCAATCAGCCCCAGCATTTT.